This entry concerns a single T cell receptor beta chain. The sample belongs to a study of blood T cell repertoires in COVID-19. In the authors' workflow: Reference gene primer amplification gave nucleated cell count estimates. Sequenced by immunoSEQ multiplex PCR; TCRdb stores in-frame clones only, minus some. Clone size and the V and J calls come from that table; the DNA yielded D and trimming. The sample contains some 250,000 clones, around nine tenths of which appear only once. The J segment lost 8 bases and the V segment lost 0 bases, leaving 4 bases of the junction unmatched. The CDR3 runs 14 residues. Germline loops: CDR1 SGHAT, CDR2 FQNNGV.

J is TRBJ1-2 and V is TRBV11-2, with TRBD1 matching over 9 bases. This receptor was taken from a woman aged 25 to 39 with acute COVID-19. The sequenced material came from PBMCs or T cells enriched from blood (not recorded which). The CDR3, as DNA: TGTGCCAGCAGCTTAGAGCGGACAGGGGAAGGCTACACCTTC. This encodes CASSLERTGEGYTF.